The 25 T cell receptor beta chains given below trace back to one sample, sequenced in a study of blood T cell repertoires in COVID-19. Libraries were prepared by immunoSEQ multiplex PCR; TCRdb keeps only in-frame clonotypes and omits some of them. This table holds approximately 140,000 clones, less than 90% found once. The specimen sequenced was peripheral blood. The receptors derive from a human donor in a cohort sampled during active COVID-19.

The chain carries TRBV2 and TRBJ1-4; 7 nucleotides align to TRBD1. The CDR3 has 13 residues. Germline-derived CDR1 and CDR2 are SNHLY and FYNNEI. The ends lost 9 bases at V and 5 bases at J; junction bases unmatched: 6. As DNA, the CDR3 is TGTGCCAGAAGGGGGACAGTCAATGAAAAACTGTTTTTT. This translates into CARRGTVNEKLFF. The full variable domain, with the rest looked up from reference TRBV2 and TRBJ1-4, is EPEVTQTPSHQVTQMGQEVILRCVPISNHLYFYWYRQILGQKVEFLVSFYNNEISEKSEIFDDQFSVERPDGSNFTLKIRSTKLEDSAMYFCARRGTVNEKLFFGSGTQLSVL.

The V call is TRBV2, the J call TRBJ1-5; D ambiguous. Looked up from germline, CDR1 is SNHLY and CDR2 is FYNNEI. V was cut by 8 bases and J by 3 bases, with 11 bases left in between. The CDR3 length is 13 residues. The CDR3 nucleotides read TGTGCCAGCGGGCAGGCCCTCAATCAGCCCCAGCATTTT. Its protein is CASGQALNQPQHF.

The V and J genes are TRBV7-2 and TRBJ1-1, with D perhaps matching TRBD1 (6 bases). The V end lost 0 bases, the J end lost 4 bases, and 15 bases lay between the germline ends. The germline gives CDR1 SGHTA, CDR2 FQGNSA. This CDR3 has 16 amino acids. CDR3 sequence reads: CASSLARGGLGTEAFF. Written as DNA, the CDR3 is TGTGCCAGCAGCTTAGCGCGGGGGGGCCTGGGCACTGAAGCTTTCTTT.

The CDR3 here is CASSQTGVYEQYF. CDR3 sequence (DNA): TGTGCCAGCAGCCAAACAGGGGTTTACGAGCAGTACTTC. The chain employs TRBV28 and TRBJ2-7; the match to TRBD1 covers 7 bases. The V gene's germline CDR1 is MDHEN and CDR2 SYDVKM. The CDR3 has 13 amino acids. Trimming removed 6 bases from V and 4 bases from J; junction bases left unmatched: 6.

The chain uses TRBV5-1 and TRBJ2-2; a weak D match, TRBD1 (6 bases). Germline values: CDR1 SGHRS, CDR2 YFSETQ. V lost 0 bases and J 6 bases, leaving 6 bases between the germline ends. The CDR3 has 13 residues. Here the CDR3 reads CASSLDRAGELFF. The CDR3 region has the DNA TGCGCCAGCAGCTTGGACAGGGCCGGGGAGCTGTTTTTT. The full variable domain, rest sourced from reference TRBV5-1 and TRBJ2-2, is KAGVTQTPRYLIKTRGQQVTLSCSPISGHRSVSWYQQTPGQGLQFLFEYFSETQRNKGNFPGRFSGRQFSNSRSEMNVSTLELGDSALYLCASSLDRAGELFFGEGSRLTVL.

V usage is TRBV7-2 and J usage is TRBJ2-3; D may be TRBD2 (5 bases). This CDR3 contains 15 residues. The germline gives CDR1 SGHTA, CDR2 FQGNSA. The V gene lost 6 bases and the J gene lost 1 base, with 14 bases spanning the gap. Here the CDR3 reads CASSQSGMGTDTQYF. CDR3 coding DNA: TGTGCCAGCAGTCAATCGGGAATGGGCACAGATACGCAGTATTTT.

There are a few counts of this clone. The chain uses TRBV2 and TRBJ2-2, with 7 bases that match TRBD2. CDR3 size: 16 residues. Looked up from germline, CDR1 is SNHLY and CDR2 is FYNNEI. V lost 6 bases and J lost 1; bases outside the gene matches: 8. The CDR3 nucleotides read TGTGCCAGCAGGAGGCGGGGGACCAGGAACACCGGGGAGCTGTTTTTT. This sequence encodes CASRRRGTRNTGELFF.

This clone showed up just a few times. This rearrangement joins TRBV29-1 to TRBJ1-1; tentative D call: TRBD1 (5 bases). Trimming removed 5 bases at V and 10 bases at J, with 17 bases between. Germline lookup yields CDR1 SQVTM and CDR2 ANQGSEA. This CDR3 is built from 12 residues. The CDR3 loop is CSVSTRGLGAFF. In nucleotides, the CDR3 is TGCAGCGTTTCCACGCGGGGGTTGGGAGCTTTCTTT.

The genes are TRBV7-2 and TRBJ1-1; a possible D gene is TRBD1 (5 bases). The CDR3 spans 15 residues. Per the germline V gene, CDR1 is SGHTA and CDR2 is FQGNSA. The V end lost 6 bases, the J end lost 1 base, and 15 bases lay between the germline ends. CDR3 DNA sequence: TGTGCCAGCAGGCTAGCGGGGGGGACGAACACTGAAGCTTTCTTT. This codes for CASRLAGGTNTEAFF.

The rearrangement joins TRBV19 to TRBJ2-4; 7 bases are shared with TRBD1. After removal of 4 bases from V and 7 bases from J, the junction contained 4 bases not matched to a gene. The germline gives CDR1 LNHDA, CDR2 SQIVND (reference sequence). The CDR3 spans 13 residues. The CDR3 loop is CASSTVQGNIQYF. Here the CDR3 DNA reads TGTGCCAGTAGTACCGTACAGGGGAACATTCAGTACTTC.

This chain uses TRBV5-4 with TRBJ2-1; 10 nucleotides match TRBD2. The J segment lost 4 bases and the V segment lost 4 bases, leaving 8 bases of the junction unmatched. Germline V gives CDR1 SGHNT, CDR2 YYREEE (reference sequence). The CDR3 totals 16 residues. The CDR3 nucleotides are TGTGCCAGCAGCCCCCAGGTAGCGGGGGGTTACAATGAGCAGTTCTTC. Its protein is CASSPQVAGGYNEQFF.

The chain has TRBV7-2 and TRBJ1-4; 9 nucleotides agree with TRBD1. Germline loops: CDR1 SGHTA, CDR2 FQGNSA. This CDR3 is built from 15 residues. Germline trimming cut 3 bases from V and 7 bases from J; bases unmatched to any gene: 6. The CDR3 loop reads CASSFGTGRGEKLFF. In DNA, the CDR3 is TGTGCCAGCAGCTTCGGGACAGGGAGGGGTGAAAAACTGTTTTTT.

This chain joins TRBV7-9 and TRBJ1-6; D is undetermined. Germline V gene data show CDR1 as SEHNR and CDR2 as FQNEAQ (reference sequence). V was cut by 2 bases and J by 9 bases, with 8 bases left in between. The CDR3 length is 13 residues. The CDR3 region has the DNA TGTGCCAGCAGCTTAACGGGTGGTTCACCCCTCCACTTT. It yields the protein CASSLTGGSPLHF.

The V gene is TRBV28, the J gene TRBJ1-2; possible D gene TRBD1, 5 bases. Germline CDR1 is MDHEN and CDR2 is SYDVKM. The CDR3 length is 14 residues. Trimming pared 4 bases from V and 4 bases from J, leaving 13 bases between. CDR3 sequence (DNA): TGTGCCAGCAGTTGGGGAGGGGTTGGCTATGGCTACACCTTC. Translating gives CASSWGGVGYGYTF.

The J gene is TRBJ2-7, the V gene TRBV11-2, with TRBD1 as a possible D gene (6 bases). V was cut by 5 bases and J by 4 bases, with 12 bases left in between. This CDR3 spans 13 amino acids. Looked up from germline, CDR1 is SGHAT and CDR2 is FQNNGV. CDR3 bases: TGTGCCAGCAGCAGGGGGACCAAATACGAGCAGTACTTC. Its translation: CASSRGTKYEQYF.

The CDR3 here is CASSLEGQGPVSYEQYF. The CDR3 region has the DNA TGTGCCAGCAGCTTAGAAGGACAGGGTCCGGTCTCCTACGAGCAGTACTTC. This chain joins TRBV7-2 and TRBJ2-7; TRBD1 matches at 8 bases. This CDR3 has 17 amino acids. With 1 base clipped from V and 0 bases from J, the junction kept 8 bases outside the gene matches. From germline, CDR1 is SGHTA and CDR2 FQGNSA.

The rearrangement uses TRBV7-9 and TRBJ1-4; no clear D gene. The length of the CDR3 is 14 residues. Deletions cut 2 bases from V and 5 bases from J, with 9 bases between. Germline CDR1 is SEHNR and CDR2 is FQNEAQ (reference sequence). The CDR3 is CASSLNPRNEKLFF. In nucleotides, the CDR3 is TGTGCCAGCAGCTTAAACCCCAGGAATGAAAAACTGTTTTTT. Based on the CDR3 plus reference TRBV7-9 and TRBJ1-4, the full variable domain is DTGVSQNPRHKITKRGQNVTFRCDPISEHNRLYWYRQTLGQGPEFLTYFQNEAQLEKSRLLSDRFSAERPKGSFSTLEIQRTEQGDSAMYLCASSLNPRNEKLFFGSGTQLSVL.

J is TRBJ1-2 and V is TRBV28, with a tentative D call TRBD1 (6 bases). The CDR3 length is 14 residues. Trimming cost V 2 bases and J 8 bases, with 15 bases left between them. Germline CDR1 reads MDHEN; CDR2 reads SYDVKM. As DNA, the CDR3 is TGTGCCAGCAGTTTACGGGTTGCCCAGGGGGGCTACACCTTC. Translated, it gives CASSLRVAQGGYTF.

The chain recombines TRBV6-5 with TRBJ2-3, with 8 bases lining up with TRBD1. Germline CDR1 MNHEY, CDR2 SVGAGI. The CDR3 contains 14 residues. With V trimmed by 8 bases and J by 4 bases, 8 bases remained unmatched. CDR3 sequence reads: CASGGDRPPDTQYF. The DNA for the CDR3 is TGTGCCAGCGGAGGGGACAGGCCCCCAGATACGCAGTATTTT.

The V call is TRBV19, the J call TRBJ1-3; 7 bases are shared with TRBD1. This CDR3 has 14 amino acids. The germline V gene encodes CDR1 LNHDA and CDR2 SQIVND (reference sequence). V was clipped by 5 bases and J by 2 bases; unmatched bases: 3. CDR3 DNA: TGTGCCAGTAGTCCCGGGACAGCTGGAAACACCATATATTTT. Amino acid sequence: CASSPGTAGNTIYF. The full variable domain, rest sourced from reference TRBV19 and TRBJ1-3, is DGGITQSPKYLFRKEGQNVTLSCEQNLNHDAMYWYRQDPGQGLRLIYYSQIVNDFQKGDIAEGYSVSREKKESFPLTVTSAQKNPTAFYLCASSPGTAGNTIYFGEGSWLTVV.

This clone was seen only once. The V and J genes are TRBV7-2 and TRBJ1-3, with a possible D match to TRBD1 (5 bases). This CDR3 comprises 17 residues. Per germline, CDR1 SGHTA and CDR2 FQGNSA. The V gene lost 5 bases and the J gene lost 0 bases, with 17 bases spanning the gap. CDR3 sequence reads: CASSAGTGQLSGNTIYF. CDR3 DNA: TGTGCCAGCAGCGCGGGGACCGGACAACTCTCTGGAAACACCATATATTTT.

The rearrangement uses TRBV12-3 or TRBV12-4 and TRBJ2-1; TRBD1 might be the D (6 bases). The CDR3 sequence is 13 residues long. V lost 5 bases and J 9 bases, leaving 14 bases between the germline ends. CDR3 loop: CASSDFLGGEQFF. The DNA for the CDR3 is TGTGCCAGCAGTGATTTCTTAGGGGGTGAGCAGTTCTTC.

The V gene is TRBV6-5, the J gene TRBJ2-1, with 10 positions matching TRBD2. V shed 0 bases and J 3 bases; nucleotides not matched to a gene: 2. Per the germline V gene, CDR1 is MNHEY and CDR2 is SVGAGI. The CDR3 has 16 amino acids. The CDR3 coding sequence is TGTGCCAGCAGTTACTCTGGACTAGCGGACTACAATGAGCAGTTCTTC. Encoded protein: CASSYSGLADYNEQFF.

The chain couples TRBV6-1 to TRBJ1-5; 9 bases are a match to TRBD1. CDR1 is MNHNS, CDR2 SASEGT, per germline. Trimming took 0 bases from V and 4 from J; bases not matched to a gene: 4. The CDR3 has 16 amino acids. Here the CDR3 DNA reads TGTGCCAGCAGTGAAGCGCGGGACAGGGAGAATCAGCCCCAGCATTTT. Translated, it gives CASSEARDRENQPQHF.

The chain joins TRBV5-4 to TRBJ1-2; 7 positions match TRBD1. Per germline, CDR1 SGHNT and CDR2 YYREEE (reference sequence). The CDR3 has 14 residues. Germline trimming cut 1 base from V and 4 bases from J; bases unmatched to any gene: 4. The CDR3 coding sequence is TGTGCCAGCAGCTTGTGGGGGACAGCCTATGGCTACACCTTC. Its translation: CASSLWGTAYGYTF.